This T cell receptor beta chain came from a study of T cells in Graves' hyperthyroidism and ophthalmopathy. Study-level points and caveats: Blood shared most expanded thyroid clonotypes above 0.001.

This CDR3 region has 15 residues. The germline V gene has CDR1 MNHNS and CDR2 SASEGT. V lost 6 bases to trimming and J lost 2 bases; unmatched junction nucleotides: 9. TCR beta CDR3 region amplification was performed from RNA transcripts. With the HTBI primer set, the TCR CDR3 went through a first round of RT-PCR. TCRdb re-called the multiplex PCR reads with MiXCR, one entry per CDR3 protein. In the table there are about 710,000 distinct CDR3 sequences, around 15% of which are singletons. Hyperthyroidism patients were newly diagnosed, had disease duration under 2 months, and were aged 18 to 65 years. Diagnoses were made from clinical symptoms, serum measures (thyroxine and TRAb), thyroid ultrasound and orbital computed tomography. Concerning this clonotype itself: The antigen is unknown.

Input material: blood. The chain combines TRBV6-1 with TRBJ1-2; 7 bases are a match to TRBD1. The clonotype originates from a man aged 18 to 29 with Graves' hyperthyroidism. CDR3 sequence (DNA): TGTGCCAGCAGAAACCACCGGGACAGCAACTATGGCTACACCTTC. Its protein is CASRNHRDSNYGYTF.